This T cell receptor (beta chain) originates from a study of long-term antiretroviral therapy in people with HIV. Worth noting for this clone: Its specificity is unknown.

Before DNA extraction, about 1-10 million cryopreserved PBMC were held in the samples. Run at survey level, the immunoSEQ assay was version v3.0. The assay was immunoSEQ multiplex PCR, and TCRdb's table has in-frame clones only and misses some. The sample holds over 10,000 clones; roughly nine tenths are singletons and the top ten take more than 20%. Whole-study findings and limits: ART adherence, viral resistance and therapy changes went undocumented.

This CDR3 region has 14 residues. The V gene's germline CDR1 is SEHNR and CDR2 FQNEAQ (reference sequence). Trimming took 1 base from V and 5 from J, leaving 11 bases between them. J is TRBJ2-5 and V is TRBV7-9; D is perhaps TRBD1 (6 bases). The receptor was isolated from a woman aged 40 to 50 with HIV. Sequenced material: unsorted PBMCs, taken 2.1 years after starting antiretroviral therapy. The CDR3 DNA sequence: TGTGCCAGCAGCTTAGTACAGGGAAGGGAGACCCAGTACTTC. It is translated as CASSLVQGRETQYF.